The sequence of this TCR beta chain was determined in a study of cytomegalovirus exposure and HLA in healthy donors. Study at large: Most genotyped donors, 75% to 85% of about 430, had Caucasian-associated genetic ancestry. Study findings and constraints: As a later analysis showed, a missense DCLRE1C variant was linked to trimming of TCR beta V- and J-genes. HLA restriction was apparent for most CMV-associated TCR beta chains in a later analysis. There were 150 to 200 TCR beta chains listed as cytomegalovirus-associated.

In regard to this clone: Its antigen remains unidentified.

The CDR3 spans 15 residues. Trimming at V came to 4 bases and at J to 7 bases, leaving 12 bases not matched to a gene. Germline lookup yields CDR1 SGHTA and CDR2 FQGNSA. The PCR ran on 60 Vbeta and 13 Jbeta primers. Repertoires were generated with immunoSEQ multiplex PCR, while TCRdb's copy carries only in-frame clones and drops some. The data show a few hundred thousand clones, with roughly 80% seen just once and 2.9% held by the top ten. This chain joins TRBV7-2 and TRBJ1-1; 7 bases match TRBD1. Sequenced material: PBMCs. The clonotype comes from a young man in good health and CMV-seronegative. DNA of the CDR3: TGTGCCAGCAGCTCCCCGTTACTCAGGGGGAGTGAAGCTTTCTTT. This translates into CASSSPLLRGSEAFF.